This passage covers 27 T cell receptor beta chains from one sample sequenced in a study of CD8 T cells in Susac syndrome. Random hexamers were used to reverse transcribe an amount of about 0.5 to 1 ug RNA. A single record per CDR3 protein comes from TCRdb applying MiXCR to the immunoSEQ multiplex PCR reads. The sample has about 100,000 distinct CDR3 sequences; 95% are singletons. The sequenced sample was CD8+ T cells from PBMCs. The receptors shown here come from a human donor with Susac syndrome.

Only one count was recorded for this clonotype. The J gene is TRBJ2-7, the V gene TRBV27, with D unresolved. Germline CDR1 reads MNHEY; CDR2 reads SMNVEV (reference sequence). Trimming pared 8 bases from V and 3 bases from J, leaving 8 bases between. CDR3 length equals 11 residues. As DNA, the CDR3 is TGTGCCAGCGGACCAGTCTACGAGCAGTACTTC. This sequence encodes CASGPVYEQYF.

The rearrangement uses TRBV13 and TRBJ1-2, with 8 bases aligning to TRBD1. J lost 2 bases, V lost 0 bases, and 5 bases had no gene match. This CDR3 contains 16 residues. Germline loops: CDR1 PRHDT, CDR2 FYEKMQ (reference sequence). CDR3 bases: TGTGCCAGCAGCTTAGGCGTGACAGGGGAAAACTATGGCTACACCTTC. The encoded protein is CASSLGVTGENYGYTF. Variable domain in full (rest from reference TRBV13 and TRBJ1-2): AAGVIQSPRHLIKEKRETATLKCYPIPRHDTVYWYQQGPGQDPQFLISFYEKMQSDKGSIPDRFSAQQFSDYHSELNMSSLELGDSALYFCASSLGVTGENYGYTFGSGTRLTVV.

The gene calls are TRBV16 and TRBJ1-1; maybe TRBD1 (6 bases). Trimming removed 3 bases from V and 7 bases from J, with 9 bases in between. This CDR3 is built from 12 residues. The germline CDR1 and CDR2 sequences are KGHSY and FQNENV. The CDR3 DNA reads TGTGCCAGCAGCCAGAGGGGGATTGAAGCTTTCTTT. Translation gives CASSQRGIEAFF.

About this clonotype itself: At one end the junction does not follow the germline gene, possibly because of a read error. This chain uses TRBV3-1 with TRBJ1-5; D is possibly TRBD1 (5 bases). CDR1 LGHDT and CDR2 YNNKEL come from the germline V gene (reference sequence). This CDR3 region has 15 residues. DNA of the CDR3: TGTGCCAGCAGCCAAGGGTGGCAGGGCAACCAGCCCCAGCATTTT. This codes for CASSQGWQGNQPQHF.

This clonotype was found once. The rearrangement uses TRBV29-1 and TRBJ2-4; D tentatively reads TRBD1 or TRBD2 (5 bases each). V was cut by 3 bases and J by 8 bases, with 5 bases left in between. The germline CDR1 and CDR2 sequences are SQVTM and ANQGSEA. CDR3 length equals 10 residues. The DNA of the CDR3 is TGCAGCGTTGAGGGGGACATTCAGTACTTC. Amino acid sequence: CSVEGDIQYF.

The chain joins TRBV28 to TRBJ2-5; 7 bases are shared with TRBD2. Germline V gene data show CDR1 as MDHEN and CDR2 as SYDVKM. Trimming cost V 3 bases and J 3 bases; bases outside gene matches: 4. The CDR3 totals 14 residues. Here the CDR3 reads CASSFSLAEETQYF. CDR3 in DNA: TGTGCCAGCAGTTTTTCCCTAGCGGAAGAGACCCAGTACTTC.

The chain employs TRBV14 and TRBJ2-5; D gene ambiguous. V was cut by 2 bases and J by 7 bases, with 11 bases left in between. The CDR3 is made up of 13 amino acids. Germline lookup yields CDR1 SGHDN and CDR2 FVKESK. This CDR3 is CASSQPRPGTQYF. The CDR3 nucleotides are TGTGCCAGCAGCCAACCCCGTCCTGGGACCCAGTACTTC.

J is TRBJ1-1 and V is TRBV7-9; perhaps TRBD1 as D (6 bases). This CDR3 has 17 amino acids. Germline-derived CDR1 and CDR2 are SEHNR and FQNEAQ (reference sequence). Deletions cut 3 bases from V and 1 base from J, with 18 bases between. CDR3 loop: CASSFGRGRGWNTEAFF. CDR3 nucleotides: TGTGCCAGCAGCTTTGGTAGGGGGAGAGGTTGGAACACTGAAGCTTTCTTT.

The chain employs TRBV4-1 and TRBJ2-4; 7 bases fit TRBD2. This CDR3 is 18 amino acids long. Germline loops: CDR1 MGHRA, CDR2 YSYEKL. J gave up 6 bases and V 0 bases, and 14 bases lay outside the gene matches. The CDR3 DNA sequence: TGCGCCAGCAGCCAAGATCGCATAGAGGGGAGGGTGGCAAACATTCAGTACTTC. This encodes CASSQDRIEGRVANIQYF.

CDR3 residues: CASSFLAGGQETQYF. CDR3 coding DNA: TGTGCCAGCAGTTTCCTAGCGGGGGGTCAAGAGACCCAGTACTTC. The gene calls are TRBV27 and TRBJ2-5, with 11 bases identical to TRBD2. Germline CDR1 and CDR2: MNHEY and SMNVEV (reference sequence). The CDR3 is 15 amino acids. V dropped 3 bases and J dropped 2; count of bases not matched to a gene: 2.

In this sample, this clonotype turned up a few times. CDR3 residues: CASSLLAGGSYNEQFF. The CDR3 DNA follows: TGTGCCAGCAGCTTGTTAGCGGGAGGCTCCTACAATGAGCAGTTCTTC. The chain recombines TRBV5-4 with TRBJ2-1, with 10 bases fitting TRBD2. In germline, CDR1 is SGHNT, CDR2 YYREEE (reference sequence). The CDR3 length is 16 residues. V lost 1 base and J lost 0; bases outside the gene matches: 1.

The chain couples TRBV29-1 to TRBJ1-2, with a possible D match to TRBD1 (5 bases). Germline values: CDR1 SQVTM, CDR2 ANQGSEA. Between the trimmed V and J ends, which lost 3 bases and 0 bases, there was a span of 11 bases. This CDR3 is built from 14 residues. The DNA of the CDR3 is TGCAGCGTTGACAGGGCCCCCGCTAACTATGGCTACACCTTC. The encoded protein is CSVDRAPANYGYTF.

The gene calls are TRBV29-1 and TRBJ1-1, with D unclear. The CDR3 contains 13 residues. Germline CDR1 and CDR2: SQVTM and ANQGSEA. Trimming shortened V by 7 bases and J by 4 bases, and 16 bases separated the two germline ends. The CDR3 region has the DNA TGCAGCGCTGGCCCCGGTCACGTCACTGAAGCTTTCTTT. Its translation: CSAGPGHVTEAFF.

This chain connects TRBV9 to TRBJ2-3, with D perhaps matching TRBD2 (6 bases). The length of the CDR3 is 17 residues. V shed 2 bases and J shed 0 bases, with 16 bases lying between them. Germline V lookup: CDR1 SGDLS, CDR2 YYNGEE. The CDR3 reads CASSVERDSLSTDTQYF. CDR3 bases: TGTGCCAGCAGCGTGGAACGGGACTCCCTGAGCACAGATACGCAGTATTTT.

DNA for the CDR3: TGCAGTGCTAGTGTGCGAGGCGGACAGAGTAACACTGAAGCTTTCTTT. Its protein product is CSASVRGGQSNTEAFF. The gene calls are TRBV20-1 and TRBJ1-1, with a weak D call TRBD1 (6 bases). Germline CDR1 is DFQATT and CDR2 is SNEGSKA (reference sequence). V gave up 3 bases and J gave up 2 bases, with 19 bases separating them. The length of the CDR3 is 16 residues.

As DNA, the CDR3 is TGCGCCAGTACCCCGGGACTAGCGGGGGCTGAGCAGTACTTC. It translates to CASTPGLAGAEQYF. This chain joins TRBV5-1 and TRBJ2-7; TRBD2 matches at 14 bases. The CDR3 has 14 residues. CDR1 is SGHRS, CDR2 YFSETQ, per germline. The J segment lost 7 bases and the V segment lost 8 bases, leaving 8 bases of the junction unmatched.

The chain carries TRBV12-3 or TRBV12-4 and TRBJ2-5; 9 nucleotides line up with TRBD1. Trimming at V came to 7 bases and at J to 7 bases, leaving 19 bases not matched to a gene. The CDR3 totals 17 residues. The CDR3 sequence: CASTLRDREEGRGTQYF. In DNA, the CDR3 is TGTGCCAGCACCCTCCGGGACAGGGAAGAGGGCCGGGGGACCCAGTACTTC.

Only one count was recorded for this clonotype. V and J are TRBV3-1 and TRBJ2-1; the D gene is possibly TRBD2 (5 bases). Trimming pared 0 bases from V and 3 bases from J, leaving 9 bases between. Germline-derived CDR1 and CDR2 are LGHDT and YNNKEL (reference sequence). The CDR3 has 15 residues. CDR3 sequence (DNA): TGTGCCAGCAGCCAAGATCCAGCGGACTACAATGAGCAGTTCTTC. Amino acids: CASSQDPADYNEQFF.

The chain links TRBV24-1 to TRBJ2-5; possibly TRBD1 for D (5 bases). Germline V lookup: CDR1 KGHDR, CDR2 SFDVKD. This CDR3 comprises 13 residues. The ends were cut back, 5 bases at V and 1 base at J, with 7 bases in the middle. The CDR3 loop is CATSGTFQETQYF. CDR3 DNA: TGTGCCACCAGTGGGACATTCCAAGAGACCCAGTACTTC.

The V gene is TRBV5-4, the J gene TRBJ2-3, with unresolved D. CDR1 is SGHNT and CDR2 is YYREEE in the germline V gene (reference sequence). V lost 0 bases and J lost 2, with 4 bases in between. The CDR3 loop spans 13 amino acids. CDR3 in DNA: TGTGCCAGCAGCTTGGTCACCACAGATACGCAGTATTTT. Protein product: CASSLVTTDTQYF.

This clonotype was recorded only once. The chain joins TRBV12-5 to TRBJ2-2; D uncertain. Germline V CDR1 and CDR2: LGHNT, FRNRAP. CDR3 length: 16 residues. The ends were cut back, 0 bases at V and 0 bases at J, with 8 bases in the middle. The CDR3 nucleotides read TGTGCTAGTGGTTTGGTAACGGGTGCGAACACCGGGGAGCTGTTTTTT. This gives the protein CASGLVTGANTGELFF.

This clonotype was picked up one time. The chain employs TRBV7-9 and TRBJ1-1, with D perhaps matching TRBD1 (6 bases). The CDR3 runs 12 residues. CDR1 is SEHNR, CDR2 FQNEAQ, per germline (reference sequence). Deletions cut 7 bases from V and 10 bases from J, with 16 bases between. The CDR3 DNA follows: TGTGCCAGCACTTTAGGGGAGGGGGTAGCTTTCTTT. Encoded protein: CASTLGEGVAFF.

The rearrangement uses TRBV4-1 and TRBJ2-7, with D tentatively TRBD2 (6 bases). The germline V gene encodes CDR1 MGHRA and CDR2 YSYEKL. The CDR3 sequence is 12 residues long. Trimming removed 2 bases at V and 9 bases at J, with 11 bases between. CDR3 nucleotide sequence: TGCGCCAGCAGCCAACCCGGGGAGGCGCAGTACTTC. This codes for CASSQPGEAQYF.

The V gene is TRBV9, the J gene TRBJ2-7; TRBD1 matches 8 bases. The V and J ends lost 2 bases and 5 bases, in that order; junction bases with no gene match: 6. Germline loops: CDR1 SGDLS, CDR2 YYNGEE. This CDR3 has 14 residues. The CDR3 loop is CASSVQGALDEQYF. Here the CDR3 DNA reads TGTGCCAGCAGCGTTCAGGGGGCGTTGGACGAGCAGTACTTC.

This chain uses TRBV29-1 with TRBJ2-1, with TRBD2 identical over 8 bases. The CDR3 runs to 13 residues. Per the germline V gene, CDR1 is SQVTM and CDR2 is ANQGSEA. The CDR3 reads CSALGGRTDEQFF. In DNA, the CDR3 is TGCAGTGCCCTGGGCGGGAGGACAGATGAGCAGTTCTTC.

This clonotype turned up a few times. The chain links TRBV6-2 or TRBV6-3 to TRBJ1-5; D call uncertain. The V end was cut by 2 bases, the J end by 6 bases, with 2 bases between. The CDR3 spans 11 residues. CDR1 and CDR2 (germline): MNHEY, SVGEGT. CDR3 DNA sequence: TGTGCCAGCAGTTACCCTCAGCCCCAGCATTTT. It yields the protein CASSYPQPQHF.

The V call is TRBV15, the J call TRBJ1-4; 9 bases line up with TRBD1. Germline CDR1 and CDR2: LNHNV and YYDKDF (reference sequence). J was trimmed by 0 bases and V by 1 base; bases with no gene match: 6. This CDR3 contains 18 residues. DNA for the CDR3: TGTGCCACCAGCAGAGCCGGGACAGGGTTCCCAACTAATGAAAAACTGTTTTTT. It yields the protein CATSRAGTGFPTNEKLFF.